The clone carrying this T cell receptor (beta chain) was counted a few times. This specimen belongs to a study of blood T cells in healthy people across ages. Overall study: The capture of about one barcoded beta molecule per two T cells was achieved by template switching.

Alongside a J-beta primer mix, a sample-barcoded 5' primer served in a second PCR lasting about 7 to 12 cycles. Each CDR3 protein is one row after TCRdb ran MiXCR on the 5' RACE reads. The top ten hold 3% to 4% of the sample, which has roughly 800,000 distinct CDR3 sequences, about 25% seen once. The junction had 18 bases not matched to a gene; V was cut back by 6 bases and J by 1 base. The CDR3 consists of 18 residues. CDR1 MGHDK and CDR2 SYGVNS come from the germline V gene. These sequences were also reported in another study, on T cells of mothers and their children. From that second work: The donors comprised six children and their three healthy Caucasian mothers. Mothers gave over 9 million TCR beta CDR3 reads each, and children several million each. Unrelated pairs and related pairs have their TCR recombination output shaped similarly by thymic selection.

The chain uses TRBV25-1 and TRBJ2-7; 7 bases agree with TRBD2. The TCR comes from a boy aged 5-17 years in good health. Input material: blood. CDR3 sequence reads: CASSAGVERTHPSYEQYF. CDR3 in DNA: TGTGCCAGCAGCGCGGGAGTTGAACGAACACACCCTTCCTACGAGCAGTACTTC.